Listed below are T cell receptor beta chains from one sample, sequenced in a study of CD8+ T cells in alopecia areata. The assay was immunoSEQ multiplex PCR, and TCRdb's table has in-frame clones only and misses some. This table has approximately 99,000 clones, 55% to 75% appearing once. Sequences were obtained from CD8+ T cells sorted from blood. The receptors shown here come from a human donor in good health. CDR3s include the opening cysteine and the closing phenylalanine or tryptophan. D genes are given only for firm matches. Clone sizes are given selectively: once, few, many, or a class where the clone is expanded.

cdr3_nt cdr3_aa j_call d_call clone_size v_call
TGTGCCAGCAGCCAAGGTGGCGGCGGGGGCTACACCTTC CASSQGGGGGYTF TRBJ1-2 - few TRBV7-9
TGTGCCAGCAGCGGCCCGACTGAGCGGGGGGGCTCGTACGAGCAGTACTTC CASSGPTERGGSYEQYF TRBJ2-7 TRBD2 - TRBV7-2
TGTGCCAGCAGTGAAAATAGGCAGGGGGTCCACACCGGGGAGCTGTTTTTT CASSENRQGVHTGELFF TRBJ2-2 TRBD1 once TRBV25-1
TGTGCCAGCAGCTCTCAGTGGAACACTGAAGCTTTCTTT CASSSQWNTEAFF TRBJ1-1 - - TRBV11-2
TGTGCCAGCAGCCTGACAGGGATAGGCAATCAGCCCCAGCATTTT CASSLTGIGNQPQHF TRBJ1-5 TRBD1 - TRBV27
TGTGCCAGCAGCTTGGGATCAGCAGACCTTTCACCCCTCCACTTT CASSLGSADLSPLHF TRBJ1-6 - - TRBV5-6
TGCACCATTCCCACCCAAAACACTGAAGCTTTCTTT CTIPTQNTEAFF TRBJ1-1 - - TRBV1
TGTGCCAGCAGCCAAGGGTTGACTAGCGGGGACACCGGGGAGCTGTTTTTT CASSQGLTSGDTGELFF TRBJ2-2 TRBD2 - TRBV4-2
TGTGCCAGCAGCTTAGGCGGGGCAGGGATCTACAATGAGCAGTTCTTC CASSLGGAGIYNEQFF TRBJ2-1 - once TRBV13
TGCGCCAGCAGCCAAGATGTGGATAGCGGGGGGGCCGGTGGGAACGAGCAGTACTTC CASSQDVDSGGAGGNEQYF TRBJ2-7 TRBD2 few TRBV4-3
TGTGCCAGTAGTGCGGGACAGCCCTACGAGCAGTACTTC CASSAGQPYEQYF TRBJ2-7 - - TRBV19
TGTGCCAGCAGTTTAGGGCCGGCAGGCGATGAGCAGTTCTTC CASSLGPAGDEQFF TRBJ2-1 - - TRBV28
TGCGCCAGCAGCCAAGAGGTGGCGGGGGAGCTACCCAACACAGATACGCAGTATTTT CASSQEVAGELPNTDTQYF TRBJ2-3 TRBD2 - TRBV4-1
TGCGCCAGCAGCCAAGTCACTGGGTCCGGGGAGACCCAGTACTTC CASSQVTGSGETQYF TRBJ2-5 - - TRBV4-3
TGCGCCAGCAGCTTGGCGGCGTCAGCTCCTATGGTCGGCTACACCTTC CASSLAASAPMVGYTF TRBJ1-2 - - TRBV5-1
TGCGCCAGCAGCCAAGAGCCCTCTGGGGCGGGGGAGGAGACCCAGTACTTC CASSQEPSGAGEETQYF TRBJ2-5 TRBD2 - TRBV4-1
TGCAGCGTTGACGGGACTAGCGGGGACAATGAGCAGTTCTTC CSVDGTSGDNEQFF TRBJ2-1 TRBD2 - TRBV29-1
TGTGCCAGCAGCTTTGGACAGGGTACCTATGGCTACACCTTC CASSFGQGTYGYTF TRBJ1-2 TRBD1 once TRBV5-6
TGTGCCAGCAGTCACTGGACAGGACTGACTAGCGGGGGGCACCCCTACGAGCAGTACTTC CASSHWTGLTSGGHPYEQYF TRBJ2-7 TRBD2 many TRBV27
TGTGCCAGTAGTATAGGTTCTAGCGGCAATGAGCAGTTCTTC CASSIGSSGNEQFF TRBJ2-1 TRBD2 once TRBV19
TGTGCCAGCAGCCAAGTCTGGAGGTTAGGTGGCTACACCTTC CASSQVWRLGGYTF TRBJ1-2 - - TRBV4-2
TGTGCCAGCAGTCTCGACCACAGCGGGGGGGCGAGAGATACGCAGTATTTT CASSLDHSGGARDTQYF TRBJ2-3 TRBD2 - TRBV2
TGTGCCAGCAGTTTTGGGGGGCACACGTTTATGAACACTGAAGCTTTCTTT CASSFGGHTFMNTEAFF TRBJ1-1 - - TRBV28
TGTGCCACCAGCAGAGTCATGACAGATACGCAGTATTTT CATSRVMTDTQYF TRBJ2-3 - few TRBV15
TGTGCCAGCAGTTCCACTAGCGGGGGAGCAGATACGCAGTATTTT CASSSTSGGADTQYF TRBJ2-3 TRBD2 few TRBV27
TGTGCCAGCAGCGAGACAGGAAGTTCCTACGAGCAGTACTTC CASSETGSSYEQYF TRBJ2-7 - - TRBV9
TGTGCCAGCAGGGATATCCGGGACGGGAAAGAGACCCAGTACTTC CASRDIRDGKETQYF TRBJ2-5 - few TRBV28
TGTGCCAGTAGTATAGGCTTTGGGTTCCAAGAGACCCAGTACTTC CASSIGFGFQETQYF TRBJ2-5 - - TRBV19
TGTGCCAGCAGCTTGGGACGAAACAACATTCAGTACTTC CASSLGRNNIQYF TRBJ2-4 - - TRBV5-6
TGTGCCAGCAGCCCTACAAGGTCTCAGTACCAAGAGACCCAGTACTTC CASSPTRSQYQETQYF TRBJ2-5 - - TRBV7-9
TGTGCCAGCAGCTTAGCCGTGGATGAGCAGTTCTTC CASSLAVDEQFF TRBJ2-1 - - TRBV7-8
TGTGCCAGCAGCTTAGGAGGAGATGGCTACACCTTC CASSLGGDGYTF TRBJ1-2 - - TRBV7-9
TGTGCCAGCAGCGCCTCTCGTAGCACAGATACGCAGTATTTT CASSASRSTDTQYF TRBJ2-3 - few TRBV9
TGTGCCAGCAGCCCCCGAGGGTTGCCCAATGAAGCTTTCTTT CASSPRGLPNEAFF TRBJ1-1 - - TRBV9
TGTGCCAGCAGCTCCCGAAGACAGGGGAACCAAGAGACCCAGTACTTC CASSSRRQGNQETQYF TRBJ2-5 TRBD1 - TRBV13
TGTGCCACCAGCATTGGCCAATCCTACGAGCAGTACTTC CATSIGQSYEQYF TRBJ2-7 - once TRBV15
TGTGCCAGCAGTACCGGGTCCTTCACCGGGGAGCTGTTTTTT CASSTGSFTGELFF TRBJ2-2 - - TRBV2
TGCGCCAGCAGCCACAGCGTCCCCTCAGTGGTAGGCATTCAGTACTTC CASSHSVPSVVGIQYF TRBJ2-4 - once TRBV4-3
TGTGCCAGCAGCTCTCTCGGGACAGGAATCTATGGCTACACCTTC CASSSLGTGIYGYTF TRBJ1-2 TRBD1 - TRBV5-6
TGTGCCAGCAGTTCCCCCAGCGGGGTATCAGATACGCAGTATTTT CASSSPSGVSDTQYF TRBJ2-3 TRBD2 - TRBV7-2
TGTGCCAGCAGTTTGAGGTGGGCAGGTCTAACTGAAGCTTTCTTT CASSLRWAGLTEAFF TRBJ1-1 - - TRBV28
TGTGCCAGCAGCCACAACGTACAGGGTTTCTGGGCCCAGTACTTC CASSHNVQGFWAQYF TRBJ2-5 - - TRBV11-2
TGCAGTGCGGAAGATGTCCCCATCGCGTACTTC CSAEDVPIAYF TRBJ2-7 - - TRBV20-1
TGTGCCAGTAGTATGGGACAGGGCAATCAGCCCCAGCATTTT CASSMGQGNQPQHF TRBJ1-5 TRBD1 - TRBV19